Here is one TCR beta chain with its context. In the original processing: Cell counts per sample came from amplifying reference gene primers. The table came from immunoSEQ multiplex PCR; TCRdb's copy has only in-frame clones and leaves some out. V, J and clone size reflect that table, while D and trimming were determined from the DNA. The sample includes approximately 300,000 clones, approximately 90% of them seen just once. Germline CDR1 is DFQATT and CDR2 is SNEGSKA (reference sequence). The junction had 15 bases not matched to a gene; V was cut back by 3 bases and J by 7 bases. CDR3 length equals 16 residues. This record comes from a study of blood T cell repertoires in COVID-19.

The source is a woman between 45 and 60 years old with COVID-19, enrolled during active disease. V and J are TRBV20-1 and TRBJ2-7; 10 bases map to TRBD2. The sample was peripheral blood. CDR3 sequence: CSASLLQPGSGREQYF. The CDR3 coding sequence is TGCAGTGCTAGTCTGTTACAGCCGGGTAGCGGGAGGGAGCAGTACTTC.